Presented here are 22 T cell receptor beta chains from one specimen sequenced in a study of blood T cell repertoires in COVID-19. Profiling relied on immunoSEQ multiplex PCR, and the TCRdb table lists in-frame clones only, not all of them. This table holds nearly 25,000 clones, approximately 78% found once. Sequenced input: peripheral blood. These receptors were obtained from a woman in her sixties or seventies with COVID-19, enrolled during active disease.

CDR3 coding DNA: TGTGCCAGCAGCGAATACAGGGCTCAGGAGACTGAAGCTTTCTTT. Encoded protein: CASSEYRAQETEAFF. The chain couples TRBV9 to TRBJ1-1, with D possibly TRBD1 on 6 matching bases. The germline CDR1 and CDR2 sequences are SGDLS and YYNGEE. V lost 3 bases, J lost 5 bases, and 17 bases lay in between. This CDR3 contains 15 residues. Filled out from reference TRBV9 and TRBJ1-1, the complete variable domain reads DSGVTQTPKHLITATGQRVTLRCSPRSGDLSVYWYQQSLDQGLQFLIQYYNGEERAKGNILERFSAQQFPDLHSELNLSSLELGDSALYFCASSEYRAQETEAFFGQGTRLTVV.

The chain recombines TRBV11-2 with TRBJ2-5; D is unresolved. CDR1 and CDR2 (germline): SGHAT, FQNNGV. CDR3 size: 11 residues. The germline V and J ends were trimmed by 5 bases and 2 bases, with 3 bases remaining between them. CDR3 protein: CASSPQETQYF. The DNA of the CDR3 is TGTGCCAGCAGCCCGCAAGAGACCCAGTACTTC.

V usage is TRBV5-6 and J usage is TRBJ2-7, with D unclear. The V gene lost 4 bases and the J gene lost 2 bases, with 13 bases spanning the gap. Germline V CDR1 and CDR2: SGHDT, YYEEEE. The CDR3 is 14 residues long. The CDR3 spells CASSVPGGAYEQYF. In DNA, the CDR3 is TGTGCCAGCAGCGTCCCGGGTGGAGCCTACGAGCAGTACTTC.

V and J are TRBV7-2 and TRBJ1-2; 8 nucleotides line up with TRBD1. J was trimmed by 2 bases and V by 5 bases; bases with no gene match: 10. This CDR3 is 16 amino acids long. The germline CDR1 and CDR2 sequences are SGHTA and FQGNSA. In DNA, the CDR3 is TGTGCCAGCAGCACTCGTCAGGGGGCCAGAAACTATGGCTACACCTTC. It is translated as CASSTRQGARNYGYTF.

This rearrangement joins TRBV20-1 to TRBJ2-5, with 7 nucleotides matching TRBD1. Germline V gene sequence: CDR1 DFQATT, CDR2 SNEGSKA (reference sequence). This CDR3 comprises 11 residues. With V trimmed by 3 bases and J by 5 bases, 0 bases remained unmatched. The CDR3 bases are TGCAGTGCTAGGACAGGGGAGACCCAGTACTTC. As protein: CSARTGETQYF.

The rearrangement links TRBV14 to TRBJ2-3; tentative D call: TRBD2 (6 bases). This CDR3 is 13 amino acids long. With 5 bases removed from V and 4 bases from J, the gap between germline ends came to 10 bases. Germline V gene lookup returns CDR1 SGHDN and CDR2 FVKESK. CDR3 in amino acids: CASSWTIADTQYF. The CDR3 nucleotides read TGTGCCAGCAGCTGGACTATCGCAGATACGCAGTATTTT.

The DNA for the CDR3 is TGTGCCAGTACCGCCTTCGGGTTGGGAGCGGGTTCCTCTGGGGCCAACGTCCTGACTTTC. The encoded protein is CASTAFGLGAGSSGANVLTF. The chain couples TRBV19 to TRBJ2-6, with a possible D match to TRBD2 (6 bases). This CDR3 is built from 20 residues. V lost 7 bases, J lost 0 bases, and 25 bases lay in between. CDR1 and CDR2 (germline): LNHDA, SQIVND (reference sequence).

The V gene is TRBV9, the J gene TRBJ1-1; maybe TRBD1 (5 bases). The CDR3 runs 14 residues. Germline CDR1 and CDR2: SGDLS and YYNGEE. With 4 bases removed from V and 4 bases from J, the gap between germline ends came to 14 bases. The CDR3 protein is CASSLFVGGTEAFF. CDR3 nucleotide sequence: TGTGCCAGCAGCCTTTTTGTCGGGGGCACTGAAGCTTTCTTT.

DNA for the CDR3: TGTGCCAGCAGCGTAGGGATCACGGGGATTTGGACCGAGCAGTACGTC. It encodes CASSVGITGIWTEQYV. The rearrangement uses TRBV5-5 and TRBJ2-7, with a weak D call TRBD2 (5 bases). Germline CDR1 and CDR2: SGHKS and YYEKEE (reference sequence). Trimming cost V 4 bases and J 6 bases, with 23 bases left between them. This CDR3 has 16 residues.

This chain joins TRBV7-9 and TRBJ1-1; D is uncertain. Germline values: CDR1 SEHNR, CDR2 FQNEAQ (reference sequence). V was shortened by 4 bases and J by 4 bases, with 16 bases between the two germline ends. The CDR3 covers 15 residues. The CDR3 sequence is CASSSSGGDATEAFF. The CDR3 coding sequence is TGTGCCAGCAGCTCCTCGGGCGGGGATGCCACTGAAGCTTTCTTT.

This chain joins TRBV3-1 (or the pseudogene TRBV3-2) and TRBJ1-6; D may be TRBD1 (6 bases). The CDR3 covers 13 residues. Germline lookup yields CDR1 LGHDT and CDR2 YNNKEL (reference sequence). The ends were cut back, 1 base at V and 12 bases at J, with 10 bases in the middle. The CDR3 loop is CASSQGQELPLHF. Written as DNA, the CDR3 is TGTGCCAGCAGCCAAGGACAGGAATTACCCCTCCACTTT.

This chain links TRBV7-8 with TRBJ1-5; D possibly corresponds to TRBD1 (6 bases). The germline gives CDR1 SGHVS, CDR2 FQNEAQ. Deletions cut 5 bases from V and 4 bases from J, with 12 bases between. The CDR3 runs 14 residues. The CDR3 coding sequence is TGTGCCAGCAGCCGAATTACAGGGAATCAGCCCCAGCATTTT. Its translation is CASSRITGNQPQHF.

This clone was picked up one time. This chain joins TRBV19 and TRBJ2-5; TRBD2 matches at 11 bases. In germline, CDR1 is LNHDA, CDR2 SQIVND (reference sequence). The CDR3 has 20 amino acids. The ends lost 5 bases at V and 0 bases at J; junction bases unmatched: 17. The DNA for the CDR3 is TGTGCCAGTAGTCCCTGGTTGGTAGCGGGAGGGGCAGAGTACCAAGAGACCCAGTACTTC. Protein: CASSPWLVAGGAEYQETQYF.

J is TRBJ1-4 and V is TRBV13; TRBD1 aligns across 8 bases. Germline V gene sequence: CDR1 PRHDT, CDR2 FYEKMQ (reference sequence). The CDR3 has 15 residues. V lost 4 bases to trimming and J lost 2 bases; unmatched junction nucleotides: 3. CDR3: CASSWTGNTNEKLFF. CDR3 DNA sequence: TGTGCCAGCAGCTGGACAGGGAATACTAATGAAAAACTGTTTTTT. The full variable domain, completed using reference TRBV13 and TRBJ1-4, is AAGVIQSPRHLIKEKRETATLKCYPIPRHDTVYWYQQGPGQDPQFLISFYEKMQSDKGSIPDRFSAQQFSDYHSELNMSSLELGDSALYFCASSWTGNTNEKLFFGSGTQLSVL.

Within the sample, this clone is medium-sized. This rearrangement joins TRBV6-5 to TRBJ2-6, with D uncertain. This CDR3 has 13 residues. Germline CDR1 and CDR2: MNHEY and SVGAGI. V was clipped by 8 bases and J by 4 bases, with 9 bases between them. DNA of the CDR3: TGTGCCAGCGGCTGGGCCGGGGCCAACGTCCTGACTTTC. Its translation is CASGWAGANVLTF.

CDR3 DNA: TGTGCCAGCTCACCGCGGGACAGGGTGGAGAACACTGAAGCTTTCTTT. Its protein is CASSPRDRVENTEAFF. The chain joins TRBV18 to TRBJ1-1; 9 nucleotides match TRBD1. The CDR3 sequence is 16 residues long. After removal of 3 bases from V and 1 base from J, the junction contained 6 bases not matched to a gene. Germline assignment: CDR1 KGHSH and CDR2 LQKENI.

This rearrangement joins TRBV6-5 to TRBJ1-1; possible D gene TRBD1, 5 bases. Germline assignment: CDR1 MNHEY and CDR2 SVGAGI. This CDR3 spans 14 amino acids. Deletions cut 7 bases from V and 5 bases from J, with 17 bases between. The CDR3 protein is CASMVQEGGTEAFF. For the CDR3, the DNA is TGTGCCAGCATGGTACAGGAAGGAGGGACTGAAGCTTTCTTT.

Comments on this clone: At the DNA level, this CDR3 is encoded by other sequences in the same sample as well. The chain couples TRBV19 to TRBJ1-5; D may be TRBD1 (5 bases). Germline V gives CDR1 LNHDA, CDR2 SQIVND (reference sequence). Trimming took 8 bases from V and 4 from J, leaving 9 bases between them. The CDR3 loop spans 12 amino acids. The DNA for the CDR3 is TGTGCCAGTCGTGGGGGGAATCAGCCCCAGCATTTT. Translating it yields CASRGGNQPQHF.

This sequence joins TRBV6-1 and TRBJ1-1; D is unresolved. The length of the CDR3 is 15 residues. V dropped 3 bases and J dropped 1 base, with 12 bases sitting between them. CDR1 and CDR2 (germline): MNHNS, SASEGT. CDR3 in DNA: TGTGCCAGCAGTGAGTATACAGACCAGAACACTGAAGCTTTCTTT. Translated, it gives CASSEYTDQNTEAFF.

This CDR3 reads CASSPVLAGGLGEQFF. Here the CDR3 DNA reads TGTGCCAGCAGCCCCGTCCTAGCGGGAGGGCTGGGTGAGCAGTTCTTC. The rearrangement joins TRBV7-9 to TRBJ2-1, with 12 bases fitting TRBD2. The trim removed 5 bases at V and 9 bases at J, leaving 11 bases unmatched. The germline gives CDR1 SEHNR, CDR2 FQNEAQ (reference sequence). The CDR3 contains 16 residues.

The V gene is TRBV5-4, the J gene TRBJ1-4; 9 bases agree with TRBD1. This CDR3 is built from 15 residues. Trimming cost V 3 bases and J 4 bases; bases outside gene matches: 4. Germline V gives CDR1 SGHNT, CDR2 YYREEE (reference sequence). The CDR3 nucleotides read TGTGCCAGCAGCTCGGGACAGGGTGTTAATGAAAAACTGTTTTTT. Protein: CASSSGQGVNEKLFF.

The chain uses TRBV5-1 and TRBJ1-2, with TRBD1 matching over 9 bases. V shed 3 bases, J shed 8 bases, and the junction held 8 bases outside the gene matches. Germline values: CDR1 SGHRS, CDR2 YFSETQ. CDR3 length equals 14 residues. CDR3 residues: CASSWGQGLGGYTF. The CDR3 nucleotides read TGCGCCAGCAGCTGGGGACAGGGCCTGGGAGGCTACACCTTC.